The 24 T cell receptor beta chains reported below all come from one sample, sequenced in a study of blood T cell repertoires in COVID-19. Using immunoSEQ multiplex PCR, the repertoire was profiled, and TCRdb retains in-frame clones only, with some absent. The table records under 150,000 clones, about 85% of them present only once. The specimen sequenced was peripheral blood. The origin of the receptors is a man aged 40-55 years with acute or convalescent COVID-19.

The chain recombines TRBV3-1 (or the pseudogene TRBV3-2) with TRBJ1-1; D remains unclear. V was pared by 1 base and J by 2 bases, with 8 bases between. The CDR3 loop spans 14 amino acids. Germline V gives CDR1 LGHDT, CDR2 YNNKEL (reference sequence). The CDR3 is CASSQGAPNTEAFF. Written as DNA, the CDR3 is TGTGCCAGCAGCCAAGGGGCACCCAACACTGAAGCTTTCTTT.

This sequence joins TRBV6-5 and TRBJ2-2; a weak D match, TRBD1 (5 bases). Deletions cut 8 bases from V and 3 bases from J, with 10 bases between. The CDR3 loop spans 13 amino acids. The germline CDR1 and CDR2 sequences are MNHEY and SVGAGI. The CDR3 coding sequence is TGTGCCAGCCAAGGGGCGCACACCGGGGAGCTGTTTTTT. Translating it yields CASQGAHTGELFF.

The genes are TRBV19 and TRBJ1-2; no clear D. This CDR3 is 17 amino acids long. V was clipped by 9 bases and J by 0 bases, with 23 bases between them. Germline values: CDR1 LNHDA, CDR2 SQIVND (reference sequence). In DNA form, the CDR3 reads TGTGCCAGCCGTGGCGGACTCCTTAACACTACTAACTATGGCTACACCTTC. Its translation is CASRGGLLNTTNYGYTF.

The genes are TRBV3-1 (or the pseudogene TRBV3-2) and TRBJ2-5; D gene ambiguous. V lost 4 bases, J lost 2 bases, and 8 bases lay in between. The CDR3 loop spans 13 amino acids. Germline V gene lookup returns CDR1 LGHDT and CDR2 YNNKEL (reference sequence). CDR3 bases: TGTGCCAGCAGCCTTCAGGTACAAGAGACCCAGTACTTC. Translating gives CASSLQVQETQYF.

V and J are TRBV7-3 and TRBJ2-3; 8 bases are a match to TRBD2. Per the germline V gene, CDR1 is SGHTA and CDR2 is FQGTGA. V dropped 5 bases and J dropped 4; count of bases not matched to a gene: 2. CDR3 size: 13 residues. The CDR3 bases are TGTGCCAGCAGCGTCGGGGGGGCAGATACGCAGTATTTT. This encodes CASSVGGADTQYF.

The V gene is TRBV30, the J gene TRBJ2-3; 9 nucleotides match TRBD2. Looked up from germline, CDR1 is GTSNPN and CDR2 is SVGIG (reference sequence). Losses at the gene ends were 2 bases for V and 8 bases for J; bases not matched to a gene: 11. This CDR3 comprises 15 residues. CDR3 loop: CAWSPGRGGPGTQYF. As DNA, the CDR3 is TGTGCCTGGAGTCCCGGGCGGGGGGGCCCCGGTACGCAGTATTTT.

This clone was picked up one time. This rearrangement joins TRBV19 to TRBJ2-7, with 8 positions matching TRBD1. After removal of 3 bases from V and 2 bases from J, the junction contained 3 bases not matched to a gene. Germline V gene lookup returns CDR1 LNHDA and CDR2 SQIVND (reference sequence). The CDR3 loop spans 14 amino acids. The CDR3 protein is CASSIRTGTYEQYF. Written as DNA, the CDR3 is TGTGCCAGTAGTATCCGGACAGGGACCTACGAGCAGTACTTC.

The chain is built from TRBV7-9 and TRBJ2-7, with D unclear. The CDR3 consists of 15 residues. Trimming removed 1 base at V and 2 bases at J, with 12 bases between. Germline V CDR1 and CDR2: SEHNR, FQNEAQ (reference sequence). CDR3: CASSLVTDTTYEQYF. DNA of the CDR3: TGTGCCAGCAGCTTAGTTACCGATACAACCTACGAGCAGTACTTC.

As DNA, the CDR3 is TGTGCCAGCAGTGAAGCCGCGTATGCTGCGGGTTACCAAGAGACCCAGTACTTC. The encoded protein is CASSEAAYAAGYQETQYF. The chain couples TRBV6-1 to TRBJ2-5, with a weak D call TRBD2 (5 bases). Trimming shortened V by 0 bases and J by 0 bases, and 17 bases separated the two germline ends. This CDR3 spans 18 amino acids. CDR1 and CDR2 from the germline V gene are MNHNS and SASEGT.

The chain is built from TRBV5-1 and TRBJ2-3; D is perhaps TRBD1 (5 bases). The CDR3 totals 14 residues. Germline CDR1 and CDR2: SGHRS and YFSETQ. V lost 4 bases to trimming and J lost 1 base, with 10 bases between them. CDR3 residues: CASSRGSGTDTQYF. The CDR3, as DNA: TGCGCCAGCAGCAGGGGCTCCGGCACAGATACGCAGTATTTT. The full variable domain, completed using reference TRBV5-1 and TRBJ2-3, is KAGVTQTPRYLIKTRGQQVTLSCSPISGHRSVSWYQQTPGQGLQFLFEYFSETQRNKGNFPGRFSGRQFSNSRSEMNVSTLELGDSALYLCASSRGSGTDTQYFGPGTRLTVL.

The sample holds one count of this clone. The CDR3 region is CASSVGEGTYEQYF. The DNA of the CDR3 is TGTGCCAGCAGCGTAGGGGAGGGAACCTACGAGCAGTACTTC. The chain couples TRBV9 to TRBJ2-7, with 7 bases aligning to TRBD2. The CDR3 spans 14 residues. CDR1 SGDLS and CDR2 YYNGEE come from the germline V gene. V lost 0 bases, J lost 2 bases, and 2 bases stayed unmatched.

The chain is built from TRBV7-8 and TRBJ1-2; D ambiguous. CDR1 SGHVS and CDR2 FQNEAQ come from the germline V gene. The CDR3 runs 14 residues. V dropped 1 base and J dropped 4 bases, with 10 bases sitting between them. The CDR3 DNA reads as TGTGCCAGCAGCTTAGGCGCTTTTGGCTATGGCTACACCTTC. Its translation: CASSLGAFGYGYTF.

V gene TRBV12-5 combines with J gene TRBJ1-2; D ambiguous. Per germline, CDR1 LGHNT and CDR2 FRNRAP. The CDR3 is 12 amino acids. V lost 4 bases and J 5 bases, leaving 8 bases between the germline ends. The CDR3 is CASGSPKYGYTF. The CDR3 DNA is TGTGCTAGTGGTTCCCCAAAATATGGCTACACCTTC.

The chain is built from TRBV6-5 and TRBJ1-2, with D perhaps matching TRBD1 (5 bases). Trimming removed 2 bases at V and 5 bases at J, with 12 bases between. Germline V CDR1 and CDR2: MNHEY, SVGAGI. The CDR3 has 14 residues. Written as DNA, the CDR3 is TGTGCCAGCAGTTACCACGAAAGGGGATATGGCTACACCTTC. It yields the protein CASSYHERGYGYTF.

The J gene is TRBJ2-5, the V gene TRBV11-2; 10 positions match TRBD2. V dropped 3 bases and J dropped 5; count of bases not matched to a gene: 9. The CDR3 is made up of 16 amino acids. The germline V gene encodes CDR1 SGHAT and CDR2 FQNNGV. CDR3 residues: CASSLRGAGGPETQYF. CDR3 nucleotides: TGTGCCAGCAGCTTGCGGGGAGCGGGGGGGCCGGAGACCCAGTACTTC.

The V and J genes are TRBV10-3 and TRBJ1-4; D is uncertain. The CDR3 sequence is 14 residues long. Deletions cut 7 bases from V and 1 base from J, with 10 bases between. The germline CDR1 and CDR2 sequences are ENHRY and SYGVKD. In DNA form, the CDR3 reads TGTGCCATCACCTTTACACGAACTAATGAAAAACTGTTTTTT. Translating it yields CAITFTRTNEKLFF.

The V call is TRBV18, the J call TRBJ1-4; no clear D. V was pared by 2 bases and J by 6 bases, with 13 bases between. The germline V gene encodes CDR1 KGHSH and CDR2 LQKENI. CDR3 size: 15 residues. This chain's CDR3 is CASSPTRGSDEKLFF. In DNA form, the CDR3 reads TGTGCCAGCTCACCAACGCGAGGGTCGGATGAAAAACTGTTTTTT.

CDR3 sequence (DNA): TGTGCCAGCAGCCCCGACTGGGAGGTTCAGCCCCAGCATTTT. This codes for CASSPDWEVQPQHF. V is TRBV4-2 and J is TRBJ1-5, with D unclear. The germline V gene has CDR1 LGHNA and CDR2 YNFKEQ. The V end was cut by 4 bases, the J end by 6 bases, with 13 bases between. The CDR3 is 14 amino acids.

This clone appeared a few times. The chain couples TRBV7-2 to TRBJ2-5, with 7 bases aligning to TRBD1. Germline trimming cut 5 bases from V and 1 base from J; bases unmatched to any gene: 7. Germline loops: CDR1 SGHTA, CDR2 FQGNSA. The CDR3 is made up of 15 amino acids. Here the CDR3 reads CASSAWDSFQETQYF. The CDR3 DNA reads TGTGCCAGCAGCGCCTGGGACAGCTTCCAAGAGACCCAGTACTTC.

The chain's CDR3 is CAWSAGGLVGELFF. The CDR3 region has the DNA TGTGCCTGGAGTGCAGGGGGCTTGGTCGGGGAGCTGTTTTTT. The chain has TRBV30 and TRBJ2-2; the match to TRBD1 covers 8 bases. The germline V gene encodes CDR1 GTSNPN and CDR2 SVGIG (reference sequence). Trimming cost V 1 base and J 7 bases; bases outside gene matches: 5. This CDR3 comprises 14 residues.

The rearrangement joins TRBV12-3 or TRBV12-4 to TRBJ2-7, with no clear D. The V gene lost 5 bases and the J gene lost 4 bases, with 9 bases spanning the gap. This CDR3 contains 12 residues. The CDR3 spells CASSRSTYEQYF. The DNA of the CDR3 is TGTGCCAGCAGTAGATCGACATACGAGCAGTACTTC.

The V gene is TRBV25-1, the J gene TRBJ2-3; 7 bases fit TRBD1. V lost 3 bases to trimming and J lost 6 bases; unmatched junction nucleotides: 9. The CDR3 is 15 residues long. Germline lookup yields CDR1 MGHDK and CDR2 SYGVNS. The CDR3 nucleotides read TGTGCCAGCAGTGATGACAGGGTTGTTGGGGATACGCAGTATTTT. Encoded protein: CASSDDRVVGDTQYF.

The chain carries TRBV5-1 and TRBJ2-2; D possibly corresponds to TRBD1 (6 bases). V was shortened by 4 bases and J by 1 base, with 8 bases between the two germline ends. Looked up from germline, CDR1 is SGHRS and CDR2 is YFSETQ. This CDR3 spans 14 amino acids. The CDR3 DNA follows: TGCGCCAGCAGCGGGGGCCAGAACACCGGGGAGCTGTTTTTT. Translated, it gives CASSGGQNTGELFF. Filled out from reference TRBV5-1 and TRBJ2-2, the complete variable domain reads KAGVTQTPRYLIKTRGQQVTLSCSPISGHRSVSWYQQTPGQGLQFLFEYFSETQRNKGNFPGRFSGRQFSNSRSEMNVSTLELGDSALYLCASSGGQNTGELFFGEGSRLTVL.

The DNA for the CDR3 is TGTGCCAGCAGTAACATACAGGGGGTTCGTACTGAAGCTTTCTTT. Residues: CASSNIQGVRTEAFF. This chain links TRBV27 with TRBJ1-1; TRBD1 aligns across 8 bases. Germline CDR1 and CDR2: MNHEY and SMNVEV (reference sequence). This CDR3 has 15 amino acids. V shed 5 bases and J 5 bases; nucleotides not matched to a gene: 10.